This TCR beta chain stems from a study of T cell clonality in common variable immunodeficiency. Data came from immunoSEQ multiplex PCR; TCRdb stores just in-frame clones and leaves some out. This sample has approximately 81,000 clones, each found more than once. At least ten counts were recorded for this clone. Sample: peripheral blood mononuclear cells. This receptor was taken from a person between 18 and 75 years old in good health.

CDR3 DNA, as far as it was read: TGTGCCAGTAGTGATCCGGGGGGCTCAGGCTACGAG. It is translated as CASSDPGGSGYE. The entire CDR3 protein is CASSDPGGSGYEQYF. The chain couples TRBV19 to TRBJ2-7, with a weak D call TRBD2 (7 bases). The read ends 3 residues early relative to the CDR3; the germline J gene fills the gap. V was trimmed by 5 bases and J by 3 bases, leaving 17 bases between them. Germline V gives CDR1 LNHDA, CDR2 SQIVND (reference sequence). The CDR3 runs to 15 residues.